The 25 T cell receptor beta chains presented below share a single source sample, sequenced in a study of T cell responses to AZD1222 COVID-19 vaccine. TCRdb's copy holds only in-frame clones and misses some; the assay was immunoSEQ multiplex PCR. The table lists approximately 35,000 clones, about 88% of them singletons. The sample in question was peripheral blood, obtained on day 0 of AZD1222 vaccination. These TCRs come from an adult in good health.

This chain connects TRBV6-5 to TRBJ1-1; a weak D match, TRBD1 (6 bases). Germline V lookup: CDR1 MNHEY, CDR2 SVGAGI. This CDR3 has 15 residues. V shed 2 bases and J shed 5 bases, with 15 bases lying between them. The CDR3 spells CASSYLRGGGTEAFF. CDR3 nucleotides: TGTGCCAGCAGTTACCTCCGAGGGGGGGGTACTGAAGCTTTCTTT.

The chain couples TRBV9 to TRBJ1-5, with D maybe TRBD1 (5 bases). The germline gives CDR1 SGDLS, CDR2 YYNGEE. The CDR3 covers 15 residues. Trimming left V 4 bases short and J 2 bases short, with 13 bases between. In DNA form, the CDR3 reads TGTGCCAGCAGCCAAAACGGGGGGGGCAATCAGCCCCAGCATTTT. Translated, it gives CASSQNGGGNQPQHF.

This chain links TRBV19 with TRBJ2-2; D is unclear. Trimming cost V 3 bases and J 4 bases, with 12 bases left between them. Germline V gene lookup returns CDR1 LNHDA and CDR2 SQIVND (reference sequence). This CDR3 spans 15 amino acids. In nucleotides, the CDR3 is TGTGCCAGTAGTATCCCAGCAGGCTCCACCGGGGAGCTGTTTTTT. Protein product: CASSIPAGSTGELFF.

The rearrangement links TRBV3-1 (or the pseudogene TRBV3-2) to TRBJ2-7, with 8 bases identical to TRBD1. CDR1 is LGHDT, CDR2 YNNKEL, per germline (reference sequence). Trimming cost V 1 base and J 6 bases; bases outside gene matches: 5. This CDR3 has 14 amino acids. In DNA form, the CDR3 reads TGTGCCAGCAGCCAAGTGGACAGGGAAGGCGAGCAGTACTTC. Its translation: CASSQVDREGEQYF.

The chain recombines TRBV5-1 with TRBJ2-5, with D possibly being TRBD1 (5 bases). The CDR3 extends over 15 amino acids. Trimming cost V 3 bases and J 1 base, with 13 bases left between them. From germline, CDR1 is SGHRS and CDR2 YFSETQ. Written as DNA, the CDR3 is TGCGCCAGCAGCTACCGAGCGACAGCCCAAGAGACCCAGTACTTC. Encoded protein: CASSYRATAQETQYF.

The chain combines TRBV7-2 with TRBJ2-4; maybe TRBD2 (5 bases). This CDR3 contains 14 residues. Trimming took 0 bases from V and 8 from J, leaving 11 bases between them. Per the germline V gene, CDR1 is SGHTA and CDR2 is FQGNSA. CDR3: CASSLAVGADIQYF. The CDR3 DNA reads TGTGCCAGCAGCTTAGCGGTGGGAGCGGACATTCAGTACTTC.

This chain uses TRBV5-8 with TRBJ2-7; D perhaps matches TRBD2 (5 bases). The CDR3 is 16 residues long. V gave up 0 bases and J gave up 0 bases, with 13 bases separating them. Germline CDR1 reads SGHTS; CDR2 reads YDEGEE. CDR3 loop: CASSLGSGLGSYEQYF. In nucleotides, the CDR3 is TGTGCCAGCAGCTTGGGCTCAGGACTGGGCTCCTACGAGCAGTACTTC.

V and J are TRBV3-1 (or the pseudogene TRBV3-2) and TRBJ2-7; no firm D call. Germline assignment: CDR1 LGHDT and CDR2 YNNKEL (reference sequence). V lost 3 bases and J 6 bases, leaving 12 bases between the germline ends. The CDR3 is 13 amino acids. CDR3 DNA sequence: TGTGCCAGCAGCCACCGCCCCGTTGCCGAGCAGTACTTC. Translated, it gives CASSHRPVAEQYF.

This clone was observed a handful of times. This chain connects TRBV6-5 to TRBJ2-3; TRBD2 matches 10 bases. This CDR3 comprises 15 residues. Per germline, CDR1 MNHEY and CDR2 SVGAGI. V lost 6 bases to trimming and J lost 3 bases; unmatched junction nucleotides: 6. CDR3 DNA sequence: TGTGCCAGCAGCCAACTAGCGGGGAAAACAGATACGCAGTATTTT. This sequence encodes CASSQLAGKTDTQYF.

The chain joins TRBV15 to TRBJ2-7, with D tentatively TRBD2 (7 bases). Germline V lookup: CDR1 LNHNV, CDR2 YYDKDF (reference sequence). V gave up 3 bases and J gave up 0 bases, with 15 bases separating them. The length of the CDR3 is 16 residues. The CDR3 coding sequence is TGTGCCACCAGCAGGACCCTGGCGGGGGCCTCCTACGAGCAGTACTTC. It translates to CATSRTLAGASYEQYF.

This rearrangement joins TRBV5-1 to TRBJ1-6, with 8 positions matching TRBD1. Germline V gene sequence: CDR1 SGHRS, CDR2 YFSETQ. This CDR3 has 15 residues. Trimming removed 0 bases from V and 9 bases from J; junction bases left unmatched: 5. The CDR3 DNA follows: TGCGCCAGCAGCTTGGCGGACAGGGTGGGTTCACCCCTCCACTTT. It codes for CASSLADRVGSPLHF.

This clone appeared a few times. J is TRBJ2-1 and V is TRBV5-4; 9 nucleotides align to TRBD1. Germline CDR1 and CDR2: SGHNT and YYREEE (reference sequence). The CDR3 has 16 residues. V dropped 4 bases and J dropped 6; count of bases not matched to a gene: 11. The CDR3 region has the DNA TGTGCCAGCAGCAAAAAATCGGGACAGGGCTTCAATGAGCAGTTCTTC. Protein sequence: CASSKKSGQGFNEQFF. The variable domain in full, with the rest retrieved from reference TRBV5-4 and TRBJ2-1, is ETGVTQSPTHLIKTRGQQVTLRCSSQSGHNTVSWYQQALGQGPQFIFQYYREEENGRGNFPPRFSGLQFPNYSSELNVNALELDDSALYLCASSKKSGQGFNEQFFGPGTRLTVL.

The chain joins TRBV19 to TRBJ1-3; D not certain. Germline CDR1 and CDR2: LNHDA and SQIVND (reference sequence). The CDR3 is 13 amino acids. Trimming stripped 5 bases from V and 2 bases from J, with 7 bases between. Written as DNA, the CDR3 is TGTGCCAGTAGTGAGGTGCCTGGAAACACCATATATTTT. Amino acids: CASSEVPGNTIYF.

V is TRBV7-2 and J is TRBJ1-4; 7 nucleotides match TRBD1. CDR3 length equals 14 residues. The trim removed 5 bases at V and 4 bases at J, leaving 4 bases unmatched. The germline gives CDR1 SGHTA, CDR2 FQGNSA. For the CDR3, the DNA is TGTGCCAGCAGCCGGGACAGCCTTAATGAAAAACTGTTTTTT. Translated, it gives CASSRDSLNEKLFF.

The V gene is TRBV27, the J gene TRBJ1-2; 7 bases align to TRBD1. Trimming cost V 5 bases and J 4 bases; bases outside gene matches: 7. Germline values: CDR1 MNHEY, CDR2 SMNVEV (reference sequence). The CDR3 loop spans 14 amino acids. For the CDR3, the DNA is TGTGCCAGCAGTGCCCGTAGGGGGCCCTATGGCTACACCTTC. Its translation: CASSARRGPYGYTF.

The chain couples TRBV5-3 to TRBJ2-1; D call uncertain. TRBV5-3 is an ORF; its function is uncertain. The CDR3 extends over 11 amino acids. V was shortened by 4 bases and J by 7 bases, with 6 bases between the two germline ends. CDR3 loop: CARSRVNEQFF. CDR3 DNA: TGTGCCAGAAGCAGAGTGAATGAGCAGTTCTTC.

This sequence joins TRBV28 and TRBJ2-5; D is perhaps TRBD1 (6 bases). This CDR3 comprises 13 residues. Trimming removed 7 bases from V and 1 base from J, with 10 bases in between. In germline, CDR1 is MDHEN, CDR2 SYDVKM. The CDR3 region is CASKRTVQETQYF. CDR3 bases: TGTGCCAGCAAGAGGACAGTCCAAGAGACCCAGTACTTC.

The genes are TRBV7-2 and TRBJ1-5, with D possibly TRBD1 on 5 matching bases. CDR1 and CDR2 (germline): SGHTA, FQGNSA. The germline V and J ends were trimmed by 4 bases and 3 bases, with 13 bases remaining between them. This CDR3 is built from 15 residues. The CDR3 sequence is CASSYGTWVNQPQHF. The CDR3 DNA follows: TGTGCCAGCAGCTACGGGACCTGGGTCAATCAGCCCCAGCATTTT.

This chain connects TRBV30 to TRBJ1-2; a possible D gene is TRBD1 (5 bases). The V end lost 1 base, the J end lost 3 bases, and 9 bases lay between the germline ends. Germline V gene data show CDR1 as GTSNPN and CDR2 as SVGIG (reference sequence). The CDR3 runs to 13 residues. The CDR3 region is CAWSGGHYYGYTF. CDR3 coding DNA: TGTGCCTGGAGTGGAGGACACTACTATGGCTACACCTTC. Full variable domain (rest looked up from reference TRBV30 and TRBJ1-2): SQTIHQWPATLVQPVGSPLSLECTVEGTSNPNLYWYRQAAGRGLQLLFYSVGIGQISSEVPQNLSASRPQDRQFILSSKKLLLSDSGFYLCAWSGGHYYGYTFGSGTRLTVV.

A single count supports this clone. This chain's CDR3 is CASSLGTSGGAGKTQYF. CDR3 coding DNA: TGTGCCAGCAGCTTAGGGACTAGCGGGGGGGCCGGGAAGACCCAGTACTTC. The rearrangement joins TRBV7-2 to TRBJ2-5, with 15 bases aligning to TRBD2. Germline CDR1 is SGHTA and CDR2 is FQGNSA. The ends lost 1 base at V and 6 bases at J; junction bases unmatched: 6. The CDR3 extends over 17 amino acids.

The chain recombines TRBV19 with TRBJ2-1; 10 bases are shared with TRBD2. The CDR3 is made up of 14 amino acids. Germline lookup yields CDR1 LNHDA and CDR2 SQIVND (reference sequence). V shed 10 bases and J 10 bases; nucleotides not matched to a gene: 13. CDR3 coding DNA: TGTGCCATAAGTAAGCGGGAGGGCCTTTCCGAGCAGTTCTTC. Amino acids: CAISKREGLSEQFF.

The V gene is TRBV7-2, the J gene TRBJ1-5, with D possibly being TRBD1 (5 bases). The CDR3 is 14 residues long. Germline V gives CDR1 SGHTA, CDR2 FQGNSA. V gave up 6 bases and J gave up 5 bases, with 14 bases separating them. CDR3 protein: CASRSNAGDQPQHF. The CDR3 DNA is TGTGCCAGCAGATCGAATGCGGGGGATCAGCCCCAGCATTTT.

The chain is built from TRBV6-5 and TRBJ1-1; a possible D gene is TRBD1 (5 bases). CDR1 MNHEY and CDR2 SVGAGI come from the germline V gene. Trimming left V 0 bases short and J 7 bases short, with 12 bases between. The CDR3 totals 14 residues. The CDR3 is CASSYSIPGFEAFF. DNA for the CDR3: TGTGCCAGCAGTTACTCGATCCCAGGGTTTGAAGCTTTCTTT.

J is TRBJ2-1 and V is TRBV5-1, with 8 nucleotides matching TRBD2. V shed 0 bases and J 9 bases; nucleotides not matched to a gene: 11. CDR1 and CDR2 (germline): SGHRS, YFSETQ. The CDR3 consists of 16 residues. This chain's CDR3 is CASSLGDPGLVGEQFF. CDR3 bases: TGCGCCAGCAGCTTGGGGGACCCGGGACTAGTAGGTGAGCAGTTCTTC.

This clone was detected only once. This chain uses TRBV2 with TRBJ2-7, with unresolved D. Trimming removed 5 bases from V and 9 bases from J, with 23 bases in between. Germline V gene sequence: CDR1 SNHLY, CDR2 FYNNEI. The CDR3 length is 15 residues. CDR3 sequence reads: CASSKTGSPALGQYF. The CDR3 DNA follows: TGTGCCAGCAGTAAAACGGGCTCCCCAGCCTTGGGGCAGTACTTC.